The present entry profiles one T cell receptor (beta chain) with its context. The target antigen is unknown. The data were taken from a study of CD8 T cells in ankylosing spondylitis. Findings and limits, study-wide: A CD8+ phenotype characterized the disease-linked clones, which were relatively rare in peripheral blood. Ankylosing spondylitis blood appeared to carry a characteristic TCR beta motif of eight or nine highly homologous variants.

The CDR3 consists of 12 residues. Trimming left V 4 bases short and J 6 bases short, with 12 bases between. Germline lookup yields CDR1 DFQATT and CDR2 SNEGSKA (reference sequence). Using its own MiXCR run on the 5' RACE reads, TCRdb lists one record per CDR3 protein. The top ten clones hold roughly 9% of a sample with a few hundred thousand distinct CDR3 sequences, 11% of them seen once. The sample consisted of blood, either unsorted or a sorted T cell fraction (not recorded which). The origin of this receptor is a female donor with ankylosing spondylitis or in good health (not recorded which). This chain joins TRBV20-1 and TRBJ1-2, with D unresolved. DNA of the CDR3: TGCAGTGCTAAGACCCCAGTCCATGGCTACACCTTC. Its protein is CSAKTPVHGYTF.